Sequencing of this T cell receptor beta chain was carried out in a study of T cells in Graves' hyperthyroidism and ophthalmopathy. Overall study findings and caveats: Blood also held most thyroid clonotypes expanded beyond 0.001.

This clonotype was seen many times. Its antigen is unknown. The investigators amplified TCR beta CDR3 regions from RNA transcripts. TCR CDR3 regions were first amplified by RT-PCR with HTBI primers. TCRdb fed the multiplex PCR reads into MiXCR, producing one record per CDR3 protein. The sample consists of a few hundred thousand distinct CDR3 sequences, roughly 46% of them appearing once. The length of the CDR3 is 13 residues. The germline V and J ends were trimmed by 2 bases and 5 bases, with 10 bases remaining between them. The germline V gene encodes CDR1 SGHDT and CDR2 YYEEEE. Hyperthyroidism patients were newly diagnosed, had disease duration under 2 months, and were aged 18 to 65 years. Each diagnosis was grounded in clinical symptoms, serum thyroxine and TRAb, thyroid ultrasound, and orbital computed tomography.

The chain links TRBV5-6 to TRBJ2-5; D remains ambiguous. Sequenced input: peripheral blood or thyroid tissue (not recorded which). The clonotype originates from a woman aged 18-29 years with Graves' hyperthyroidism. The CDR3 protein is CASSFGYMETQYF. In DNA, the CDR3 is TGTGCCAGCAGCTTCGGCTACATGGAGACCCAGTACTTC.